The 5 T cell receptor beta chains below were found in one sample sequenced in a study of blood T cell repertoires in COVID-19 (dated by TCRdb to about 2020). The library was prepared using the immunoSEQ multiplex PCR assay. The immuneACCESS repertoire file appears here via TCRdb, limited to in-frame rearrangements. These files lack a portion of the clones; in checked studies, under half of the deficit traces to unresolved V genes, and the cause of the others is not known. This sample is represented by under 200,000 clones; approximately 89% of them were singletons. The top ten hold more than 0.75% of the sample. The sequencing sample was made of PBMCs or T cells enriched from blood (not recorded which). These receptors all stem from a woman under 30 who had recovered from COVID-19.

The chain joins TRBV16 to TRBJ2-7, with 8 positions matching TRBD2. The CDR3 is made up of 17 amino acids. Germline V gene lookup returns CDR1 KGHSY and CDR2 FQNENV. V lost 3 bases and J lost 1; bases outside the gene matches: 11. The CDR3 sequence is CASSHVLRGGRSYEQYF. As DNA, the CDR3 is TGTGCCAGCAGCCATGTGCTACGGGGGGGCAGGTCCTACGAGCAGTACTTC.

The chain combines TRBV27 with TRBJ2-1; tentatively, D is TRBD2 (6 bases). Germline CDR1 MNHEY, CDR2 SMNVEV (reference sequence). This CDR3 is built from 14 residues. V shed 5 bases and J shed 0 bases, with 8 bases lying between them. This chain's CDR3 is CASSSGSSYNEQFF. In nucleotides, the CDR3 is TGTGCCAGCAGTAGCGGGTCCTCCTACAATGAGCAGTTCTTC.

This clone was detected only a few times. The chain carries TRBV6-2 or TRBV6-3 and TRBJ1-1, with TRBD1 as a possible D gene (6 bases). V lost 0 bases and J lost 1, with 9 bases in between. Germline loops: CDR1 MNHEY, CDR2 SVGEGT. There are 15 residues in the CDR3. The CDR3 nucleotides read TGTGCCAGCAGTTACTCCGGGACACCGAACACTGAAGCTTTCTTT. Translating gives CASSYSGTPNTEAFF.

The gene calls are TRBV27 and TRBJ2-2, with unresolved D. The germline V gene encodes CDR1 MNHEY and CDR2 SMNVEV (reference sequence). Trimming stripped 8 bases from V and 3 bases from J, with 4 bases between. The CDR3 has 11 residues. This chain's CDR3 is CASGYTGELFF. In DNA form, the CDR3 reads TGTGCCAGCGGCTACACCGGGGAGCTGTTTTTT.

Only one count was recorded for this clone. As DNA, the CDR3 is TGTGCCATCAGTGACCACGGACAGGGCTCGAACACCGGGGAGCTGTTTTTT. Its translation: CAISDHGQGSNTGELFF. The genes are TRBV10-3 and TRBJ2-2; 8 bases match TRBD1. This CDR3 contains 17 residues. Unmatched junction bases numbered 6, after V lost 3 bases and J lost 0 bases. Germline V gene lookup returns CDR1 ENHRY and CDR2 SYGVKD.